This T cell receptor beta chain was identified in a study of cytomegalovirus exposure and HLA in healthy donors. Germline loops: CDR1 SNHLY, CDR2 FYNNEI. The CDR3 covers 16 residues. V lost 5 bases to trimming and J lost 6 bases, with 20 bases between them. The PCR had 60 Vbeta and 13 Jbeta primers. TCRdb keeps only in-frame clones here, not all; method: immunoSEQ multiplex PCR. This repertoire shows tens of thousands of clones, about 77% found once; its top ten account for about 2.7%. What was sequenced was PBMCs. The sequence was collected from a male donor in good health and CMV-seropositive. The chain carries TRBV2 and TRBJ2-1; maybe TRBD1 (6 bases). The CDR3 is CASSTEGVKTPNEQFF. In DNA, the CDR3 is TGTGCCAGCAGTACTGAGGGGGTTAAGACTCCCAATGAGCAGTTCTTC.